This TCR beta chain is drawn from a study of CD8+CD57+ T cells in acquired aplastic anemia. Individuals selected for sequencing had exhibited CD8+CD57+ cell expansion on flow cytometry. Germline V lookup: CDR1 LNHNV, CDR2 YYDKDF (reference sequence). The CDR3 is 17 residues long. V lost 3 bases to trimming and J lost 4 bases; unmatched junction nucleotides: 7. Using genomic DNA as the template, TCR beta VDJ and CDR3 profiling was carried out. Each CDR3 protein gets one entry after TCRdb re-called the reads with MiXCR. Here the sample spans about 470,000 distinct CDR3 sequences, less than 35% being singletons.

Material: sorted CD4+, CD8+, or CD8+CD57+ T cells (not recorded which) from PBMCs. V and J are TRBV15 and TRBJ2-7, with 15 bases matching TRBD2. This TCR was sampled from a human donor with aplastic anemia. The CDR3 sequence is CATSSLAGLAGGYEQYF. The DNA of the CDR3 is TGTGCCACCAGCAGCTTAGCGGGACTAGCGGGGGGATACGAGCAGTACTTC.